The present T cell receptor (beta chain) was sequenced within a study of CD8+CD57+ T cells in acquired aplastic anemia listed by TCRdb under 2018. Context from the whole study: A mean of about 3.2 ug of DNA, ranging from roughly 0.17 to 30 ug, was extracted from sorted CD4+ and CD8+ cells. CD8+CD57+ expansion was defined as a frequency above the mean frequency observed in healthy subjects. Study-wide conclusions, independent of this receptor: No significant difference in CD8+ Simpson's diversity was found between patients and healthy controls (P=0.060). Roughly 31 CD8+ CDR3 sequences were shared between patients and controls but appeared highly expressed in patients and within their immunodominant clones.

TCR beta VDJ combination and CDR3 sequence profiling used genomic DNA as the template. TCR repertoire sequencing was run on an Illumina HiSeq 2000. The study's own analysis went as follows. TRBV/TRBJ rearrangement plots, CDR3 size and DJ length profiles, and Simpson's diversity index were used to evaluate the repertoires. Whichever DNA sequence was most abundant in the deep sequencing data was defined as the immunodominant clone. CDR3 amino acid sequences were checked for sharing between subjects and were compared against published repertoires and the VDJdb database. The public reads were run again by TCRdb, first through fastp at Q25 and then through MiXCR, and only productive beta chains were kept. Rows with one shared CDR3 protein collapse into an entry with the most common genes and DNA. The V and J calls reflect TCRdb's pipeline rather than the authors' work. For this sample there are roughly 250,000 distinct CDR3 sequences; roughly 82% appear just once. Of the sample, 42% is held by the ten largest clones.

CDR1 and CDR2 were assigned from the germline V gene as SGHVS and FNYEAQ. Spanning cysteine to phenylalanine, the CDR3 consists of 15 amino acids. The DNA shown is the 45-base CDR3, in frame from base 1. Regarding this clonotype: No antigen is known for it. One junction end does not reproduce the germline sequence, and a read error may be involved.

Expansion of CD8+CD57+ cells had been shown by flow cytometry in the patients chosen for sequencing. Every patient had severe acquired aplastic anemia, diagnosed using the International Study of Aplastic Anemia and Agranulocytosis and Camitta criteria. No patient had received any therapy when blood was sampled. The study deep-sequenced TCR repertoires of sorted CD4+ and CD8+ blood T cells from severe aplastic anemia patients and healthy subjects. In the USA, patient enrollment took place under clinicaltrials.gov protocols 00001620, 01623167, 00001397, 00071045, 00081523 and 00961064. Ficoll-Paque density gradient centrifugation was used to isolate peripheral blood mononuclear cells. Before DNA extraction, CD4+ and CD8+ T cells were sorted with FACS or magnetic beads.

The source of this sequence is a human donor with aplastic anemia. The sample consisted of sorted CD4+, CD8+, or CD8+CD57+ T cells (not recorded which) from PBMCs. Recombination joined TRBV7-6 with TRBJ2-5; a stretch of 7 junction bases matches TRBD2. The DNA reads as follows: TGTGCCAGCAGCCTAGGGAGGGTCCCCGCAGAGACCAAGTACTTC. This codes for CASSLGRVPAETKYF.